The 30 T cell receptor beta chains in this list originate from one sample, sequenced in a study of PD-1 blockade in classical Hodgkin lymphoma. TCRdb keeps only in-frame clones here, not all; method: immunoSEQ multiplex PCR. The sample has tens of thousands of clones, about four fifths seen once. Brentuximab vedotin exposure varied among the patients, all of whom had relapsed after autologous stem cell transplantation. The sample consisted of peripheral blood mononuclear cells (PBMCs), taken before the second cycle of nivolumab. The source is a human donor with classical Hodgkin lymphoma.

The chain uses TRBV11-2 and TRBJ2-3; D unclear. The CDR3 extends over 13 amino acids. From germline, CDR1 is SGHAT and CDR2 FQNNGV. Trimming pared 5 bases from V and 4 bases from J, leaving 10 bases between. The CDR3: CASSPGLADTQYF. The DNA for the CDR3 is TGTGCCAGCAGCCCCGGCTTGGCAGATACGCAGTATTTT.

This clone appeared a single time. A read error may produce the germline difference seen at one junction end. The same CDR3 is also encoded by other DNA sequences in this sample. V usage is TRBV6-1 and J usage is TRBJ2-2; the D gene is possibly TRBD1 (6 bases). The CDR3 length is 14 residues. The germline CDR1 and CDR2 sequences are MNHNS and SASEGT. CDR3 coding DNA: TGTGCCAGCATCGGACAGAAGAACACTGGGGAGCTGTTTTTT. Its protein is CASIGQKNTGELFF.

The gene calls are TRBV27 and TRBJ1-6; no firm D call. Looked up from germline, CDR1 is MNHEY and CDR2 is SMNVEV (reference sequence). The CDR3 spans 17 residues. Trimming removed 5 bases from V and 0 bases from J, with 14 bases in between. CDR3 residues: CASSPTTGSSYNSPLHF. The CDR3 nucleotides are TGTGCCAGCAGTCCGACGACGGGGAGCTCCTATAATTCACCCCTCCACTTT.

The chain carries TRBV5-1 and TRBJ1-2; 9 positions match TRBD1. CDR1 is SGHRS, CDR2 YFSETQ, per germline. The junction had 7 bases not matched to a gene; V was cut back by 5 bases and J by 8 bases. CDR3 length equals 13 residues. The CDR3 loop reads CASRRDRDGGYTF. CDR3 coding DNA: TGCGCCAGCAGACGGGACAGGGATGGCGGCTACACCTTC.

This clone was seen a handful of times. This chain joins TRBV19 and TRBJ1-2; D remains ambiguous. Germline CDR1 LNHDA, CDR2 SQIVND (reference sequence). There are 13 residues in the CDR3. V was clipped by 9 bases and J by 1 base, with 12 bases between them. The CDR3 DNA is TGTGCCAGCAAAGACGGATTTAACTATGGCTACACCTTC. Protein sequence: CASKDGFNYGYTF.

This clone is classed as medium-sized (0.01 to 0.1%). The chain recombines TRBV20-1 with TRBJ1-2; D is undetermined. V lost 4 bases to trimming and J lost 2 bases, with 5 bases between them. In germline, CDR1 is DFQATT, CDR2 SNEGSKA (reference sequence). The CDR3 is 11 residues long. CDR3 in DNA: TGCAGTGCTATAGCGAACTATGGCTACACCTTC. Amino acids: CSAIANYGYTF.

The chain links TRBV4-1 to TRBJ2-6; D is possibly TRBD1 (6 bases). Trimming removed 2 bases from V and 0 bases from J, with 26 bases in between. The CDR3 extends over 22 amino acids. Germline values: CDR1 MGHRA, CDR2 YSYEKL. The CDR3 DNA is TGCGCCAGCAGCCAAATTAAGGGGGACAAGGGAGTTATAAGCTCTGGGGCCAACGTCCTGACTTTC. It codes for CASSQIKGDKGVISSGANVLTF.

In its sample, this clone was seen once. This chain connects TRBV14 to TRBJ2-1; possible D gene TRBD2, 5 bases. CDR1 is SGHDN and CDR2 is FVKESK in the germline V gene. V lost 0 bases and J lost 10, with 10 bases in between. The CDR3 is 13 amino acids. The CDR3 region has the DNA TGTGCCAGCAGCCAAGATGAGGTAGCGGAGCAGTTCTTC. Translated: CASSQDEVAEQFF.

This clone appeared once. The genes are TRBV18 and TRBJ1-4, with a tentative D call TRBD1 (5 bases). Germline V gene lookup returns CDR1 KGHSH and CDR2 LQKENI. The V end was cut by 2 bases, the J end by 0 bases, with 28 bases between. The CDR3 runs 22 residues. As DNA, the CDR3 is TGTGCCAGCTCACCAACCCCATACCCTTTTCCGACAGATAGAACAACTAATGAAAAACTGTTTTTT. It codes for CASSPTPYPFPTDRTTNEKLFF.

The chain uses TRBV7-8 and TRBJ1-1; D might be TRBD1 (5 bases). The CDR3 extends over 13 amino acids. Trimming took off 1 base at V and 9 bases at J, with 12 bases between the two ends. Germline V gene lookup returns CDR1 SGHVS and CDR2 FQNEAQ. The CDR3 DNA sequence: TGTGCCAGCAGCTTAGGTGGCGGGGCCCAAGCTTTCTTT. Encoded protein: CASSLGGGAQAFF.

The rearrangement links TRBV19 to TRBJ2-5; 9 bases match TRBD1. The junction had 9 bases not matched to a gene; V was cut back by 5 bases and J by 5 bases. Germline V gene data show CDR1 as LNHDA and CDR2 as SQIVND (reference sequence). The CDR3 has 15 amino acids. The CDR3 here is CASSLTGGPGETQYF. DNA of the CDR3: TGTGCCAGTAGTTTGACAGGGGGTCCGGGGGAGACCCAGTACTTC.

The chain links TRBV30 to TRBJ2-7, with D possibly TRBD1 on 6 matching bases. V dropped 3 bases and J dropped 4 bases, with 25 bases sitting between them. Germline CDR1 and CDR2: GTSNPN and SVGIG (reference sequence). CDR3 length equals 17 residues. CDR3: CAWSTLQGALNPYEQYF. The CDR3 bases are TGTGCCTGGAGCACCTTACAGGGTGCCCTAAATCCATACGAGCAGTACTTC. Drawing the rest from reference TRBV30 and TRBJ2-7, the complete variable domain is SQTIHQWPATLVQPVGSPLSLECTVEGTSNPNLYWYRQAAGRGLQLLFYSVGIGQISSEVPQNLSASRPQDRQFILSSKKLLLSDSGFYLCAWSTLQGALNPYEQYFGPGTRLTVT.

This clone was recorded a few times. This rearrangement joins TRBV5-5 to TRBJ2-5; no definite D call. Trimming cost V 0 bases and J 1 base, with 7 bases left between them. This CDR3 is 14 amino acids long. Germline lookup yields CDR1 SGHKS and CDR2 YYEKEE (reference sequence). The CDR3 nucleotides read TGTGCCAGCAGCTTGGATTGGGGCCAAGAGACCCAGTACTTC. Its protein is CASSLDWGQETQYF.

V gene TRBV28 combines with J gene TRBJ1-1, with D possibly TRBD1 on 6 matching bases. Germline assignment: CDR1 MDHEN and CDR2 SYDVKM. CDR3 size: 16 residues. The germline V and J ends were trimmed by 6 bases and 4 bases, with 21 bases remaining between them. The CDR3 loop is CASSPLRGKGGTEAFF. DNA for the CDR3: TGTGCCAGCAGCCCCCTGCGGGGCAAAGGGGGCACTGAAGCTTTCTTT.

This chain links TRBV25-1 with TRBJ1-4, with a weak D call TRBD1 (5 bases). The ends were cut back, 6 bases at V and 4 bases at J, with 18 bases in the middle. CDR1 MGHDK and CDR2 SYGVNS come from the germline V gene. This CDR3 region has 16 residues. The CDR3 spells CASRGPWREFNEKLFF. In DNA form, the CDR3 reads TGTGCCAGCAGGGGACCGTGGAGGGAATTTAATGAAAAACTGTTTTTT.

V usage is TRBV29-1 and J usage is TRBJ1-1, with D unclear. Trimming removed 1 base at V and 4 bases at J, with 10 bases between. Germline lookup yields CDR1 SQVTM and CDR2 ANQGSEA. The CDR3 is made up of 13 amino acids. The CDR3 protein is CSVEVMSGTEAFF. CDR3 sequence (DNA): TGCAGCGTTGAAGTAATGTCAGGCACTGAAGCTTTCTTT. Full variable domain (missing parts from reference TRBV29-1 and TRBJ1-1): SAVISQKPSRDICQRGTSLTIQCQVDSQVTMMFWYRQQPGQSLTLIATANQGSEATYESGFVIDKFPISRPNLTFSTLTVSNMSPEDSSIYLCSVEVMSGTEAFFGQGTRLTVV.

This chain joins TRBV13 and TRBJ1-1; D gene uncertain. Looked up from germline, CDR1 is PRHDT and CDR2 is FYEKMQ (reference sequence). The V end lost 8 bases, the J end lost 6 bases, and 16 bases lay between the germline ends. This CDR3 is 13 amino acids long. In nucleotides, the CDR3 is TGTGCCAGCTCACCTCTGGGCAGTCCTGAAGCTTTCTTT. As protein: CASSPLGSPEAFF.

V usage is TRBV27 and J usage is TRBJ1-6, with D possibly being TRBD1 (5 bases). Germline CDR1 reads MNHEY; CDR2 reads SMNVEV (reference sequence). V was pared by 11 bases and J by 6 bases, with 14 bases between. The CDR3 covers 13 residues. CDR3: CAGLGGGNSPLHF. The CDR3, as DNA: TGTGCCGGCTTGGGGGGGGGTAATTCACCCCTCCACTTT.

The rearrangement uses TRBV7-8 and TRBJ1-2; a weak D match, TRBD1 (5 bases). The CDR3 covers 14 residues. With 1 base removed from V and 7 bases from J, the gap between germline ends came to 13 bases. From germline, CDR1 is SGHVS and CDR2 FQNEAQ. CDR3 sequence reads: CASSLGGRDSGYTF. The CDR3 nucleotides are TGTGCCAGCAGCTTAGGGGGCAGGGATAGTGGCTACACCTTC.

The chain has TRBV2 and TRBJ2-5, with unresolved D. The ends were cut back, 6 bases at V and 1 base at J, with 15 bases in the middle. The CDR3 contains 15 residues. Germline CDR1 and CDR2: SNHLY and FYNNEI. The CDR3 sequence is CASRRELNLQETQYF. The CDR3 coding sequence is TGTGCCAGCAGACGAGAGCTAAATCTCCAAGAGACCCAGTACTTC.

The chain carries TRBV2 and TRBJ2-1; D unclear. This CDR3 is built from 11 residues. Germline V lookup: CDR1 SNHLY, CDR2 FYNNEI. V dropped 6 bases and J dropped 9 bases, with 9 bases sitting between them. CDR3 region: CASSLVVEQFF. CDR3 DNA sequence: TGTGCCAGCAGCCTCGTCGTTGAGCAGTTCTTC.

The chain combines TRBV4-2 with TRBJ1-2; perhaps TRBD1 as D (6 bases). The CDR3 totals 17 residues. The germline V gene encodes CDR1 LGHNA and CDR2 YNFKEQ. V was shortened by 0 bases and J by 3 bases, with 17 bases between the two germline ends. The CDR3 spells CASSQDGASDSYYGYTF. The CDR3 DNA sequence: TGTGCCAGCAGCCAAGATGGTGCTTCGGACAGTTACTATGGCTACACCTTC.

The V and J genes are TRBV6-6 and TRBJ1-5, with TRBD1 matching 8 bases. The V and J ends lost 8 bases and 6 bases, in that order; junction bases with no gene match: 6. Germline V gene sequence: CDR1 MNHNY, CDR2 SVGAGI (reference sequence). The CDR3 is made up of 13 amino acids. CDR3 region: CASSRGLSQPQHF. The CDR3 DNA is TGTGCCAGCTCCAGGGGGCTGAGTCAGCCCCAGCATTTT.

This chain uses TRBV6-5 with TRBJ2-2; D is uncertain. The V and J ends lost 5 bases and 4 bases respectively, with 11 bases between them. The CDR3 runs 14 residues. Germline assignment: CDR1 MNHEY and CDR2 SVGAGI. The DNA of the CDR3 is TGTGCCAGCAGTGACCCCCCGGGCACCGGGGAGCTGTTTTTT. Translation gives CASSDPPGTGELFF.

There are a few counts of this clone. The chain recombines TRBV9 with TRBJ1-6; unclear D gene. Germline values: CDR1 SGDLS, CDR2 YYNGEE. Trimming shortened V by 0 bases and J by 7 bases, and 11 bases separated the two germline ends. The CDR3 totals 15 residues. The CDR3 sequence is CASSVEEGVNSPLHF. CDR3 DNA sequence: TGTGCCAGCAGCGTAGAGGAGGGAGTCAATTCACCCCTCCACTTT.

The rearrangement uses TRBV21-1 and TRBJ2-7; TRBD1 was called by the table and not checked on the DNA. TRBV21-1 is assigned pseudogene status. The length of the CDR3 is 21 residues. The CDR3 loop is CASSKILLRQGAYKSSYEQYF. CDR3 bases: TGTGCCAGCAGCAAAATATTATTAAGACAGGGGGCTTACAAGAGCTCCTACGAGCAGTACTTC.

The V gene is TRBV7-9, the J gene TRBJ1-1; TRBD1 is a possible D gene (5 bases). The V and J ends lost 5 bases and 4 bases respectively, with 11 bases between them. CDR1 and CDR2 from the germline V gene are SEHNR and FQNEAQ (reference sequence). CDR3 length equals 13 residues. DNA of the CDR3: TGTGCCAGCAGCCGAGGGGAGGGCACTGAAGCTTTCTTT. It encodes CASSRGEGTEAFF.

This clone was found a few times. The rearrangement uses TRBV6-1 and TRBJ2-7; possibly TRBD2 for D (5 bases). Trimming took 1 base from V and 3 from J, leaving 7 bases between them. The germline V gene encodes CDR1 MNHNS and CDR2 SASEGT. CDR3 length: 13 amino acids. CDR3 bases: TGTGCCAGCAGTGAAGGGGAGTACTACGAGCAGTACGTC. Encoded protein: CASSEGEYYEQYV.

J is TRBJ2-5 and V is TRBV29-1, with D possibly TRBD1 on 6 matching bases. V shed 6 bases and J shed 4 bases, with 15 bases lying between them. The CDR3 loop spans 13 amino acids. In germline, CDR1 is SQVTM, CDR2 ANQGSEA. CDR3 bases: TGCAGCGTAGTACAGGGATCCCGAGAGACCCAGTACTTC. Residues: CSVVQGSRETQYF. The whole variable domain, filled in from reference TRBV29-1 and TRBJ2-5, reads SAVISQKPSRDICQRGTSLTIQCQVDSQVTMMFWYRQQPGQSLTLIATANQGSEATYESGFVIDKFPISRPNLTFSTLTVSNMSPEDSSIYLCSVVQGSRETQYFGPGTRLLVL.

This clone was counted a few times. The rearrangement links TRBV6-1 to TRBJ1-1; maybe TRBD1 (6 bases). Between the trimmed V and J ends, which lost 2 bases and 1 base, there was a span of 11 bases. CDR3 length: 15 amino acids. CDR1 and CDR2 from the germline V gene are MNHNS and SASEGT. The CDR3 DNA reads as TGTGCCAGCAGTGAAAGGGGACATTCGAACACTGAAGCTTTCTTT. Its protein is CASSERGHSNTEAFF.